This T cell receptor beta chain comes out of a study of technical replicates of blood from a few donors. TCRdb keeps only in-frame clones here, not all; method: immunoSEQ multiplex PCR. The table records under 100,000 clones, 95% to 97% of them present only once. This CDR3 is 17 amino acids long. The trim removed 4 bases at V and 10 bases at J, leaving 19 bases unmatched. Germline CDR1 reads ENHRY; CDR2 reads SYGVKD. Input material: T cells isolated from PBMCs. This chain connects TRBV10-3 to TRBJ2-1; 7 nucleotides match TRBD1. This clonotype was sampled from a human donor in good health. The CDR3 sequence is CAISGAGWGQRDLEQFF. In DNA, the CDR3 is TGTGCCATCAGTGGGGCAGGTTGGGGACAGAGAGACCTAGAGCAGTTCTTC.